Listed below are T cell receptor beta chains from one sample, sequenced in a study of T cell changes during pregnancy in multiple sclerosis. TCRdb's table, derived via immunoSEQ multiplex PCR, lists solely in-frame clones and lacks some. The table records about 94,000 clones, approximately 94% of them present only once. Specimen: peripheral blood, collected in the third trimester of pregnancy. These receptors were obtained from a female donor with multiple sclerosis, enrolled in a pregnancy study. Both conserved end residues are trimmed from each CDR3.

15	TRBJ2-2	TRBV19	ASRPGQGAGWTGELF
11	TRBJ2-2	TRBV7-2	ASTRQSAGELF
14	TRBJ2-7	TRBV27	ASSLDLSGTAYEQY
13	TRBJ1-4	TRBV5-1	ASSLQGEANEKLF
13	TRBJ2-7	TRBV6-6	ASSRGTSGSWEQY
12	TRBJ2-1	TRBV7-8	ASSLDLYRNEQF
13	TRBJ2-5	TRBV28	ASTLGGAGEKTQY
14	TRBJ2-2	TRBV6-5	ASSYSTSGRTGELF
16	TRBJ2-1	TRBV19	ASSIRLGRERLANEQF
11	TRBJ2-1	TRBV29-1	TSQLAGGLGQF
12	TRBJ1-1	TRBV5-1	ASSLANGNTEAF
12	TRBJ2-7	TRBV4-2	ASSQAGTDYEQY
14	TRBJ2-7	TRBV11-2	ASSPTITKIYLEQY